The next 8 T cell receptor beta chains were all read from a single sample in a study of patients and donors after allogeneic stem cell transplantation. TCRdb passed the RT-PCR reads through MiXCR, listing each CDR3 protein once. The sample lists 400,000 to 450,000 distinct CDR3 sequences; 15% to 20% were seen once. What was sequenced was blood, either unsorted or a sorted T cell fraction (not recorded which). All receptors derive from a human donor who was either an allogeneic HSCT recipient or a stem cell or donor lymphocyte infusion donor (not recorded which). It is not recorded whose cells these are; they may come from a transplant donor.

This clonotype has at least ten counts. The chain links TRBV7-9 to TRBJ2-7; TRBD1 aligns across 7 bases. After removal of 7 bases from V and 1 base from J, the junction contained 16 bases not matched to a gene. CDR3 length: 17 residues. Looked up from germline, CDR1 is SEHNR and CDR2 is FQNEAQ (reference sequence). The DNA for the CDR3 is TGTGCCAGCACCCTGAAATCTCCCTGGGACAGATCCTACGAGCAGTACTTC. Its protein product is CASTLKSPWDRSYEQYF.

The chain uses TRBV7-2 and TRBJ2-7; D is ambiguous. Germline V gene lookup returns CDR1 SGHTA and CDR2 FQGNSA. This CDR3 spans 13 amino acids. V was pared by 1 base and J by 4 bases, with 8 bases between. CDR3 coding DNA: TGTGCCAGCAGCTTAGTTACCGGTTACGAGCAGTACTTC. Encoded protein: CASSLVTGYEQYF.

This clonotype was seen a few times. The chain links TRBV24-1 to TRBJ2-3; a weak D match, TRBD1 (7 bases). Between the trimmed V and J ends, which lost 0 bases and 4 bases, there was a span of 16 bases. The germline CDR1 and CDR2 sequences are KGHDR and SFDVKD. The length of the CDR3 is 17 residues. The CDR3 DNA sequence: TGTGCCACCAGTGATTTGGGCCGGAGGGGGCAGGCAGATACGCAGTATTTT. It is translated as CATSDLGRRGQADTQYF.

The V and J genes are TRBV24-1 and TRBJ1-5; D might be TRBD1 (6 bases). Between the trimmed V and J ends, which lost 5 bases and 7 bases, there was a span of 14 bases. CDR3 length equals 14 residues. CDR1 is KGHDR and CDR2 is SFDVKD in the germline V gene. CDR3 sequence reads: CATSGGPGWQPQHF. CDR3 in DNA: TGTGCCACCAGTGGGGGGCCTGGGTGGCAGCCCCAGCATTTT.

This clonotype was detected only a few times. The chain links TRBV9 to TRBJ2-3, with a weak D call TRBD1 (5 bases). Germline V gene data show CDR1 as SGDLS and CDR2 as YYNGEE. V was trimmed by 1 base and J by 1 base, leaving 16 bases between them. The CDR3 runs to 17 residues. The CDR3 DNA reads TGTGCCAGCAGCGTATGTTGGGGCGCATGGTGCACAGATACGCAGTATTTT. Encoded protein: CASSVCWGAWCTDTQYF.

The V gene is TRBV2, the J gene TRBJ1-5, with 9 bases aligning to TRBD1. The ends lost 7 bases at V and 9 bases at J; junction bases unmatched: 4. Germline CDR1 is SNHLY and CDR2 is FYNNEI. CDR3 size: 12 residues. The CDR3 reads CASTDRGWPQHF. Here the CDR3 DNA reads TGTGCCAGCACCGACAGGGGGTGGCCCCAGCATTTT.

Points on this clonotype: The junction and the germline gene differ at one end; a read error may be behind it. The chain joins TRBV30 to TRBJ1-1; no firm D call. The germline V gene encodes CDR1 GTSNPN and CDR2 SVGIG (reference sequence). The CDR3 spans 13 residues. The DNA for the CDR3 is TGTGCCTGGAGTGTAGGATTACTAGGCCTCTCAATTTTT. Amino acid sequence: CAWSVGLLGLSIF. Full variable domain (outside the CDR3, taken from reference TRBV30 and TRBJ1-1): SQTIHQWPATLVQPVGSPLSLECTVEGTSNPNLYWYRQAAGRGLQLLFYSVGIGQISSEVPQNLSASRPQDRQFILSSKKLLLSDSGFYLCAWSVGLLGLSIFGQGTRLTVV.

This clonotype occurred a few times. The rearrangement joins TRBV12-3 or TRBV12-4 to TRBJ1-5; TRBD1 is a possible D gene (5 bases). V lost 4 bases to trimming and J lost 4 bases, with 14 bases between them. This CDR3 spans 15 amino acids. CDR3 region: CASSSSGLGNQPQHF. CDR3 in DNA: TGTGCCAGCAGTTCCTCAGGGTTAGGGAATCAGCCCCAGCATTTT.